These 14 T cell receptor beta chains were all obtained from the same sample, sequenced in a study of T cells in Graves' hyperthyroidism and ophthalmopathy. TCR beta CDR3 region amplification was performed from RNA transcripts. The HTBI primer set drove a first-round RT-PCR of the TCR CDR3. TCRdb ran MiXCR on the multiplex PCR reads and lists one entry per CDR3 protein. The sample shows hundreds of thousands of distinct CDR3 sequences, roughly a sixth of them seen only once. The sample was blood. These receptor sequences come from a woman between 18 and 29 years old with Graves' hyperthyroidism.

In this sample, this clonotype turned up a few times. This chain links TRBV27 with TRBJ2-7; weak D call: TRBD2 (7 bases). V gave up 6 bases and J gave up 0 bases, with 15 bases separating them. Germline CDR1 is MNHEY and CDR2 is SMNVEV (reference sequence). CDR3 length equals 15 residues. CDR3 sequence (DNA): TGTGCCAGCAGCTCCGCGGGGGCCAGCTCCTACGAGCAGTACTTC. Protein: CASSSAGASSYEQYF.

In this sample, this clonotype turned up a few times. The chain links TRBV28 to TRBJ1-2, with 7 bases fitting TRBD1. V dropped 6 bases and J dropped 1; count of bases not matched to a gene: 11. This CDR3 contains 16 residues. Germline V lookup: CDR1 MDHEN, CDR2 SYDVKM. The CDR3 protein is CASSLVIRGFNYGYTF. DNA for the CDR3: TGTGCCAGCAGCCTCGTGATCAGGGGGTTTAACTATGGCTACACCTTC.

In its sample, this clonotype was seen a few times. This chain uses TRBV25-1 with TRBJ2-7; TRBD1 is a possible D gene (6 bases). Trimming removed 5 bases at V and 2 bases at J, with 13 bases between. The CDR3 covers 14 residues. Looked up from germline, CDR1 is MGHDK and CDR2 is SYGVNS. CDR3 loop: CASSPDSFTYEQYF. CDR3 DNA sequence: TGTGCCAGCAGTCCGGACAGCTTCACCTACGAGCAGTACTTC.

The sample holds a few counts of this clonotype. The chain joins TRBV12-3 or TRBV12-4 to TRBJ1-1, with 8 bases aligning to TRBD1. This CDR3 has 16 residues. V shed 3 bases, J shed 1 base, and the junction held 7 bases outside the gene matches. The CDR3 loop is CASSFLSGTGNTEAFF. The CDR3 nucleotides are TGTGCCAGCAGTTTCCTCTCCGGGACAGGGAACACTGAAGCTTTCTTT.

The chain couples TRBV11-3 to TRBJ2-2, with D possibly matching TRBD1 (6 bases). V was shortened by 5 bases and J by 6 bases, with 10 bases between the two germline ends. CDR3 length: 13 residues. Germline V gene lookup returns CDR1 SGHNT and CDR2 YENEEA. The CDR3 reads CASSPQGSGELFF. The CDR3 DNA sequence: TGTGCCAGCAGCCCCCAGGGGTCCGGGGAGCTGTTTTTT.

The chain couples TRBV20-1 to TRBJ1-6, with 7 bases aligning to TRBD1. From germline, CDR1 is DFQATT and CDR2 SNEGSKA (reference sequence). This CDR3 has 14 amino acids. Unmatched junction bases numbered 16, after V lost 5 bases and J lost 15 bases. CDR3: CSASHLRDSLHLHF. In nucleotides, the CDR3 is TGCAGTGCTTCCCACCTCCGGGACAGCCTTCACCTCCACTTT.

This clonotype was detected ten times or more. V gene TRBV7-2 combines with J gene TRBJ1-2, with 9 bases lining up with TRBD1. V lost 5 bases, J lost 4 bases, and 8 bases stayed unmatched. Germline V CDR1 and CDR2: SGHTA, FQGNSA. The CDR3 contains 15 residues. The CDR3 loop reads CASSHVQGAGYGYTF. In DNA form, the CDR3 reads TGTGCCAGCAGCCACGTACAGGGGGCGGGCTATGGCTACACCTTC.

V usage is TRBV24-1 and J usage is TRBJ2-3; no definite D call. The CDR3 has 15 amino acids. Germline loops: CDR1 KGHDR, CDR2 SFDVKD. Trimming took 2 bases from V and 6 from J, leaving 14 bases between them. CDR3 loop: CATSDSERLGDTQYF. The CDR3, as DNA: TGTGCCACCAGTGATTCGGAGCGCCTCGGGGATACGCAGTATTTT.

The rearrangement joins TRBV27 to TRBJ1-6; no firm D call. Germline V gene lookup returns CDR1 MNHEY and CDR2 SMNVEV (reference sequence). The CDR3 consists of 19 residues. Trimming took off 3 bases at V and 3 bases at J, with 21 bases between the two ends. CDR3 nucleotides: TGTGCCAGCAGTTTCGGGCTCCCCCAAGCCCTGATCTATAATTCACCCCTCCACTTT. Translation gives CASSFGLPQALIYNSPLHF.

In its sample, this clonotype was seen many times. CDR3 nucleotides: TGTGCCAGCAGTGAACTGGATCAGAACACTGAAGCTTTCTTT. It translates to CASSELDQNTEAFF. The chain combines TRBV6-1 with TRBJ1-1; no clear D. Germline-derived CDR1 and CDR2 are MNHNS and SASEGT. Trimming removed 2 bases from V and 1 base from J, with 8 bases in between. This CDR3 spans 14 amino acids.

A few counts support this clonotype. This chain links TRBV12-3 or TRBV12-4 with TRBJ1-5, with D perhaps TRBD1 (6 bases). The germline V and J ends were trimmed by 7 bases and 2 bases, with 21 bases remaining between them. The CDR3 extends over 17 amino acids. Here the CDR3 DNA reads TGTGCCAGCACCTGGGTAGGGGGAGTTTACGGCAATCAGCCCCAGCATTTT. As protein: CASTWVGGVYGNQPQHF.

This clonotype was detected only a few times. The CDR3, as DNA: TGCAGCGTTGACGGTGGGGCAGGGGACACTGAAGCTTTCTTT. Translated: CSVDGGAGDTEAFF. V usage is TRBV29-1 and J usage is TRBJ1-1; a possible D gene is TRBD1 (6 bases). The V and J ends lost 3 bases and 3 bases respectively, with 14 bases between them. The CDR3 has 14 residues. Germline V gene data show CDR1 as SQVTM and CDR2 as ANQGSEA.

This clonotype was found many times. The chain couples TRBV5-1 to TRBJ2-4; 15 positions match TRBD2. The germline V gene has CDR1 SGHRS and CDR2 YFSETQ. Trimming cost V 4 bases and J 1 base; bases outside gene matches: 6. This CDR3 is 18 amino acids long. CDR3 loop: CASSPGTSGGIAKNIQYF. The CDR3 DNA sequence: TGCGCCAGCAGCCCCGGGACTAGCGGGGGGATCGCCAAAAACATTCAGTACTTC.

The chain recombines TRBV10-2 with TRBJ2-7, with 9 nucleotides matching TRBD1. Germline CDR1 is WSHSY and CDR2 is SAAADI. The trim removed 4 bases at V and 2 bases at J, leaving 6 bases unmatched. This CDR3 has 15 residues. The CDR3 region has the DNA TGCGCCAGCAGTGCCCTCGACAGGGGGGCCTACGAGCAGTACTTC. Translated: CASSALDRGAYEQYF.